This T cell receptor beta chain was found in a study of blood T cell dynamics during melanoma immunotherapy. V lost 1 base, J lost 9 bases, and 9 bases lay in between. Per germline, CDR1 SNHLY and CDR2 FYNNEI. The CDR3 runs 12 residues. The table came from immunoSEQ multiplex PCR; TCRdb's copy has only in-frame clones and leaves some out. The repertoire includes almost 25,000 clones, around 85% of them detected once, and around 4.2% sits in the top ten. Time point reported: pre-treatment baseline. This receptor was obtained from a human donor with melanoma. Sequencing used blood, obtained from a patient treated with checkpoint blockade. The rearrangement uses TRBV2 and TRBJ2-5; TRBD1 might be the D (5 bases). The CDR3 is CASSEVGASQYF. DNA for the CDR3: TGTGCCAGCAGTGAAGTTGGGGCGTCCCAGTACTTC.